A selection of T cell receptor beta chains follows, all from one sample in a study of T-cell memory formation after mild COVID-19. Each CDR3 protein gets one entry after TCRdb re-called the 5' RACE reads with MiXCR. The sample has 350,000 to 550,000 distinct CDR3 sequences; more than 15% are singletons. Specimen: PBMCs or a T cell subset sorted from them (not recorded which). The origin of the receptors is a man aged 18 to 29 who had mild COVID-19 (a few samples of this study predate the infection). Cell type and time point are not known. CDR3s include the opening cysteine and the closing phenylalanine or tryptophan. Fields, in order: D gene, J gene, clone size, V gene, CDR3 DNA, CDR3 protein. D genes are given only for firm matches. Size is stated for part of the rows, as once, few or many counts, or as a class when the clone is expanded.

d_gene: TRBD1; j_gene: TRBJ1-2; abundance: .; v_gene: TRBV6-5; CDR3nt: TGTGCCACCAGGACAGGGGGAGCCTATGGCTACACCTTC; CDR3aa: CATRTGGAYGYTF
d_gene: TRBD1; j_gene: TRBJ2-2; abundance: few; v_gene: TRBV5-1; CDR3nt: TGCGCCAGCAGCGCCAACAGGGGGCCCACCGGGGAGCTGTTTTTT; CDR3aa: CASSANRGPTGELFF
d_gene: TRBD2; j_gene: TRBJ2-3; abundance: many; v_gene: TRBV7-2; CDR3nt: TGTGCCAGCAGCCTAGCGGGGTCAGATACGCAGTATTTT; CDR3aa: CASSLAGSDTQYF
d_gene: .; j_gene: TRBJ1-2; abundance: .; v_gene: TRBV5-4; CDR3nt: TGTGCCAGCTCGGGAGCGAATGGCTATGGCTACACCTTC; CDR3aa: CASSGANGYGYTF
d_gene: .; j_gene: TRBJ2-2; abundance: .; v_gene: TRBV4-2; CDR3nt: TGTGCCAGCAGCCAAGCCCAGGGAGGGGAGCTGTTTTTT; CDR3aa: CASSQAQGGELFF
d_gene: .; j_gene: TRBJ2-3; abundance: many; v_gene: TRBV5-1; CDR3nt: TGCGCCAGCAGCCTAAGGAGAGATACGCAGTATTTT; CDR3aa: CASSLRRDTQYF
d_gene: .; j_gene: TRBJ2-7; abundance: few; v_gene: TRBV12-3/TRBV12-4; CDR3nt: TGTGCCAGCAGTCTGACCCCGAACTACGAGCAGTACTTC; CDR3aa: CASSLTPNYEQYF
d_gene: TRBD2; j_gene: TRBJ2-1; abundance: .; v_gene: TRBV5-6; CDR3nt: TGTGCCAGCAGAGAACTAGCGGGGGGGCAATCCTACAATGAGCAGTTCTTC; CDR3aa: CASRELAGGQSYNEQFF
d_gene: TRBD1; j_gene: TRBJ1-4; abundance: .; v_gene: TRBV4-1; CDR3nt: TGCGCCAGCAGCCAAGGGCAGGGGGCATGGGGAGAAAAACTGTTTTTT; CDR3aa: CASSQGQGAWGEKLFF
d_gene: TRBD1; j_gene: TRBJ1-2; abundance: .; v_gene: TRBV12-3/TRBV12-4; CDR3nt: TGTGCCAGCACCTCAGGGGGCAGCTATGGCTACACCTTC; CDR3aa: CASTSGGSYGYTF
d_gene: .; j_gene: TRBJ2-3; abundance: .; v_gene: TRBV7-2; CDR3nt: TGTGCCAGCAGCCCACCGGGACCCCCTCCGGATACGCAGTATTTT; CDR3aa: CASSPPGPPPDTQYF
d_gene: .; j_gene: TRBJ1-2; abundance: .; v_gene: TRBV7-2; CDR3nt: TGTGCCAGCAGCTTAGACTCAACTACAGCTCGCTACACCTTC; CDR3aa: CASSLDSTTARYTF
d_gene: .; j_gene: TRBJ2-2; abundance: many; v_gene: TRBV3-1; CDR3nt: TGTGCCAGCAGCCCCCGGGGGCCCGGGGAGCTGTTTTTT; CDR3aa: CASSPRGPGELFF
d_gene: .; j_gene: TRBJ2-3; abundance: .; v_gene: TRBV5-1; CDR3nt: TGCGCCAGCTCTCTTGGACACTCAGTTGATACGCAGTATTTT; CDR3aa: CASSLGHSVDTQYF
d_gene: TRBD1; j_gene: TRBJ2-3; abundance: few; v_gene: TRBV7-9; CDR3nt: TGTGCCAGCAGCTCGACGAGACAGGGGACAGATACGCAGTATTTT; CDR3aa: CASSSTRQGTDTQYF
d_gene: TRBD2; j_gene: TRBJ2-1; abundance: few; v_gene: TRBV29-1; CDR3nt: TGCAGCGCCCCGGGACTAGTAAATGAGCAGTTCTTC; CDR3aa: CSAPGLVNEQFF
d_gene: .; j_gene: TRBJ2-7; abundance: .; v_gene: TRBV12-3/TRBV12-4; CDR3nt: .; CDR3aa: CASSLAQAVGSEQYF
d_gene: .; j_gene: TRBJ1-6; abundance: .; v_gene: TRBV15; CDR3nt: TGTGCCACCAGCAGAAGCAGGGCTGGGACACCCCTCCACTTT; CDR3aa: CATSRSRAGTPLHF
d_gene: TRBD2; j_gene: TRBJ2-2; abundance: .; v_gene: TRBV2; CDR3nt: TGTGCCAGCACCACGCGTCGGGGGGGCCTCGGAACCGGGGAGCTGTTTTTT; CDR3aa: CASTTRRGGLGTGELFF
d_gene: .; j_gene: TRBJ1-4; abundance: few; v_gene: TRBV3-1; CDR3nt: TGTGCCAGCAGCCAAGAGGGGACTGAACGAGGCCTTGCAACTAATGAAAAACTGTTTTTT; CDR3aa: CASSQEGTERGLATNEKLFF
d_gene: TRBD1; j_gene: TRBJ2-2; abundance: .; v_gene: TRBV5-5; CDR3nt: TGTGCCAGCAGCTTGTTCTGGGGACAGGGGGCCGGGGAGCTGTTTTTT; CDR3aa: CASSLFWGQGAGELFF
d_gene: TRBD1; j_gene: TRBJ2-2; abundance: few; v_gene: TRBV3-1; CDR3nt: TGTGCCAGCAGCCAAGCCGGGACAGGGGGCCGGACCGGGGAGCTGTTTTTT; CDR3aa: CASSQAGTGGRTGELFF
d_gene: .; j_gene: TRBJ1-3; abundance: few; v_gene: TRBV10-3; CDR3nt: TGTGCCATCAGTGGACAGCCTAGCTCTGGAAACACCATATATTTT; CDR3aa: CAISGQPSSGNTIYF
d_gene: TRBD2; j_gene: TRBJ2-3; abundance: few; v_gene: TRBV7-2; CDR3nt: TGTGCCAGCAGCCCGGGACTAGCGGGGGGCCATAGCACAGATACGCAGTATTTT; CDR3aa: CASSPGLAGGHSTDTQYF
d_gene: TRBD1; j_gene: TRBJ1-5; abundance: .; v_gene: TRBV7-2; CDR3nt: TGTGCCAGCAGCTTCCGGACAGGGCAGCAGCCCCAGCATTTT; CDR3aa: CASSFRTGQQPQHF
d_gene: TRBD1; j_gene: TRBJ1-5; abundance: few; v_gene: TRBV7-8; CDR3nt: TGTGCCAGCAGCTCCGCCGGGACAGACAATCAGCCCCAGCATTTT; CDR3aa: CASSSAGTDNQPQHF
d_gene: .; j_gene: TRBJ1-2; abundance: many; v_gene: TRBV7-3; CDR3nt: TGTGCCAGCAGCTTAACGCCTGGGGACTATGGCTACACCTTC; CDR3aa: CASSLTPGDYGYTF
d_gene: .; j_gene: TRBJ1-2; abundance: .; v_gene: TRBV30; CDR3nt: TGTGCCTGGAGTGTAATCACGGGGGGACGGGGCTACACCTTC; CDR3aa: CAWSVITGGRGYTF
d_gene: TRBD1; j_gene: TRBJ2-5; abundance: few; v_gene: TRBV5-1; CDR3nt: TGCGCCAGCAGCCCCTCCCCCGGGACAGGGGGAAGAGAGACCCAGTACTTC; CDR3aa: CASSPSPGTGGRETQYF
d_gene: .; j_gene: TRBJ2-3; abundance: few; v_gene: TRBV9; CDR3nt: TGTGCCAGCAGCGTTGTCACTAGCACAGATACGCAGTATTTT; CDR3aa: CASSVVTSTDTQYF
d_gene: .; j_gene: TRBJ1-1; abundance: .; v_gene: TRBV7-9; CDR3nt: TGTGCCAGCAGCGTCGGGGGACGGACTACTATGAACACTGAAGCTTTCTTT; CDR3aa: CASSVGGRTTMNTEAFF
d_gene: .; j_gene: TRBJ2-4; abundance: .; v_gene: TRBV20-1; CDR3nt: TGCAGTGCTAGCCGAAAAGGAGGGAGACTAGCCAAAAACATTCAGTACTTC; CDR3aa: CSASRKGGRLAKNIQYF